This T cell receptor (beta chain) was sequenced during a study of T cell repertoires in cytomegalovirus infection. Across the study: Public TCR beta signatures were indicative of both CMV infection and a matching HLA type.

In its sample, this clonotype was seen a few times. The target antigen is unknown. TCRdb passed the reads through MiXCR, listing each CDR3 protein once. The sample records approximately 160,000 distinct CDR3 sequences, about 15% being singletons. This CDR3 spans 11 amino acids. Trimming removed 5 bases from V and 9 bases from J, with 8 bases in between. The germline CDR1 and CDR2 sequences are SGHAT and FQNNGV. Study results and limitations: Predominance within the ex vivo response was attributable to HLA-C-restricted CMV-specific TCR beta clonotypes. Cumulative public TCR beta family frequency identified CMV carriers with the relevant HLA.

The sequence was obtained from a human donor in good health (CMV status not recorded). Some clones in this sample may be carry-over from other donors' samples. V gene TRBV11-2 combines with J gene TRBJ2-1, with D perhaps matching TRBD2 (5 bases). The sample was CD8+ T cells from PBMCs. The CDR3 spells CASSHRGEQFF. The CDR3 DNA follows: TGTGCCAGCAGCCACCGGGGTGAGCAGTTCTTC.